Sequencing of this TCR beta chain was carried out in a study of T cells in Graves' hyperthyroidism and ophthalmopathy (dated by TCRdb to about 2019). Regarding the complete study: Peripheral blood samples were taken at the time of initial diagnosis, prior to any treatment. The approximately 100 discovery patients were divided at random into training and test sets in a 7:3 ratio. Prospective prediction of ophthalmopathy was tested in an independent validation cohort of approximately 18 hyperthyroidism patients and 15 to 17 patients who later progressed to ophthalmopathy. According to the paper, TCR Vbeta CDR3 sequencing was carried out on roughly 130 peripheral blood samples, which came from more than 40 ophthalmopathy, 80 or so hyperthyroidism and about 17 progressor patients. A discovery cohort of about 95 patients, about 40 with Graves' ophthalmopathy and approximately 57 with stable Graves' hyperthyroidism, was used to find distinguishing TCR V-J signatures. After blood sampling, hyperthyroidism patients were treated with methimazole at a starting dose of 30 mg daily, and ophthalmopathy patients were treated with high-dose intravenous methylprednisolone. Thyroid tissue and blood T-cell repertoires from more than five Graves' hyperthyroidism patients were also compared in the study. Study-level results and caveats: No statistical method was used to fix the sample size in advance, and group allocation was not hidden from the investigators. In validation, the model predicted progression to ophthalmopathy with over 60% sensitivity and over 72% specificity, a median of roughly seven months before onset. Most expanded thyroid clonotypes (frequency above 0.001) were also detected in blood, suggesting blood repertoires may reflect thyroid immune responses. A model built on a 13 V-J signature distinguished ophthalmopathy from stable hyperthyroidism, reaching 85% to 90% sensitivity and around 81% specificity in cross-validation and 80%/75% in testing.

The TCR beta CDR3 regions were amplified from RNA transcripts. A first-round RT-PCR of the TCR CDR3 used the HTBI primer set with the Qiagen OneStep RT-PCR kit. Libraries were constructed in a second round of multiplex PCR, after which size selection and purification were performed. Libraries were sequenced paired-end with 100 bp reads on an Illumina HiSeq2000. The study's own analysis went as follows. SOAPnuke was used to process the raw data, removing reads that contained adapters or uncalled bases, had a mean Phred below 15, or lacked an exact match to the constant primer or identifier. COPE v1.2.5 was used to merge high-quality paired reads, and clonotypes were defined as unique nucleotide sequences. Clonotypes were aligned to IMGT TRBV, TRBD and TRBJ reference segments using MiTCR v1.1. The analysis was restricted to V-J combinations with a frequency above 0.0001, which together covered just over 98% of the repertoires. The TCS score was defined as F50 (clonal expansion) divided by E x V (chaos), with BLOSUM62-based TCRdist calculated between CDR3 peptides within each V-J. Welch's t-statistics and random forest reduced around 550 V-J features to 13, which were used in a naive Bayes classifier (R e1071). TCRdb handled the public reads itself, with Q25 trimming in fastp and clone calling in MiXCR, and kept productive beta chains. CDR3 protein sequences are deduplicated, and each keeps its most common genes and DNA. V and J calls and clone size were set by TCRdb, not the authors. Here the sample has 300,000 to 400,000 distinct CDR3 sequences; approximately 15% occur a single time. The leading ten clones occupy around 24% of the sample.

A patient counted as having stable Graves' hyperthyroidism if no progression to ophthalmopathy occurred over 18 months of follow-up. The hyperthyroidism patients were between 18 and 65 years old and newly diagnosed, with a disease duration of less than 2 months. Exclusion was applied to patients with uncontrolled infections, other autoimmune diseases, pregnancy or lactation. Diagnoses were established on the basis of clinical symptoms, serum thyroxine and TRAb, thyroid ultrasound, and orbital computed tomography. PBMCs were separated from 7.5 to 10 ml of fresh peripheral blood using Ficoll-Paque density gradient centrifugation. Total RNA was extracted using Trizol reagent, and RNA quality was assessed on an Agilent 2100 Bioanalyzer. Spanning cysteine to phenylalanine, the CDR3 consists of 13 amino acids. The entry retains the CDR3 DNA only, 39 bases that are in frame from base 1. The V end loses 1 base and the J end loses 6 bases, and a stretch of 8 bases separates them. From a lookup of the germline V gene (reference sequence), CDR1 and CDR2 are LGHDT and YNNKEL.

This clonotype was found many times. This receptor's antigen is unknown. No much larger clone is present one base from it, and per-base qualities are unavailable. The clonotype originates from a woman aged 25 to 39 with Graves' hyperthyroidism. Sequenced sample: blood. The chain is assembled from TRBV3-1 and TRBJ2-3, with no confident D gene call. The CDR3 here reads CASSQGDADTQYF. The DNA reads as follows: TGTGCCAGCAGCCAAGGCGATGCGGATACGCAGTATTTT.